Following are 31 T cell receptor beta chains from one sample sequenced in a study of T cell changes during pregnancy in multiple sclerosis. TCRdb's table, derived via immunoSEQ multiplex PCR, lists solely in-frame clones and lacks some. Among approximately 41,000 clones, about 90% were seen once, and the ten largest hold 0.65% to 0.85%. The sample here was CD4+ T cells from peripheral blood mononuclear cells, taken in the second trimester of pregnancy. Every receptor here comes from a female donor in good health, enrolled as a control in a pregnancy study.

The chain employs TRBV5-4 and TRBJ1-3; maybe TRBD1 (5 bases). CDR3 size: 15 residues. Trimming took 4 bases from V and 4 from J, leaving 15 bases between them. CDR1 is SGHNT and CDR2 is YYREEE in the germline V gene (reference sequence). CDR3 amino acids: CASSSQGSSGNTIYF. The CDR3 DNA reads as TGTGCCAGCAGCAGTCAGGGCTCGTCAGGAAACACCATATATTTT. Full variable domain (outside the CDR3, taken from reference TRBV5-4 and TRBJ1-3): ETGVTQSPTHLIKTRGQQVTLRCSSQSGHNTVSWYQQALGQGPQFIFQYYREEENGRGNFPPRFSGLQFPNYSSELNVNALELDDSALYLCASSSQGSSGNTIYFGEGSWLTVV.

The CDR3 protein is CASSSLRTGDNSPLHF. In DNA, the CDR3 is TGTGCCAGCAGTTCCCTCCGGACAGGGGATAATTCACCCCTCCACTTT. The V and J genes are TRBV27 and TRBJ1-6; the match to TRBD1 covers 9 bases. The germline CDR1 and CDR2 sequences are MNHEY and SMNVEV (reference sequence). V trimming: 4 bases; J trimming: 5 bases; junction bases outside the gene matches: 6. This CDR3 contains 16 residues.

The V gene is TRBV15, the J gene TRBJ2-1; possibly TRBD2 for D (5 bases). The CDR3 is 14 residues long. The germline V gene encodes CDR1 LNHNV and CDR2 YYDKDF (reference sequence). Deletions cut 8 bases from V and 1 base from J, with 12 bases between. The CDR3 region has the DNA TGTGCCACCCGGAACGGGGAGTCCTACAATGAGCAGTTCTTC. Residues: CATRNGESYNEQFF.

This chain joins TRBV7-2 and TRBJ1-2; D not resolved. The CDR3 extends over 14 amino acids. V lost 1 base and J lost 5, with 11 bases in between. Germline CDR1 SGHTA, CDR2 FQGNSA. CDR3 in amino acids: CASSLGTGGYGYTF. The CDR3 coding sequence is TGTGCCAGCAGCTTAGGGACCGGCGGGTATGGCTACACCTTC. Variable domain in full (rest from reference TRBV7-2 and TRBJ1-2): GAGVSQSPSNKVTEKGKDVELRCDPISGHTALYWYRQSLGQGLEFLIYFQGNSAPDKSGLPSDRFSAERTGGSVSTLTIQRTQQEDSAVYLCASSLGTGGYGYTFGSGTRLTVV.

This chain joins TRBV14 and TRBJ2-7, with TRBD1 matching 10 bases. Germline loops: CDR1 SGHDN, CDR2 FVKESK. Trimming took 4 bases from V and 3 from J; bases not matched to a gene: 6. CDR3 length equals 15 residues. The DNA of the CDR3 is TGTGCCAGCAGCCTCCCAGGGACAGGGGTCTACGAGCAGTACTTC. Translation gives CASSLPGTGVYEQYF.

In DNA form, the CDR3 reads TGTGCCAGTACCGGGGGGGTGAGGTCACCCCTCCACTTT. Protein sequence: CASTGGVRSPLHF. The gene calls are TRBV9 and TRBJ1-6, with D perhaps TRBD1 (5 bases). Trimming left V 8 bases short and J 10 bases short, with 16 bases between. Per germline, CDR1 SGDLS and CDR2 YYNGEE. This CDR3 region has 13 residues.

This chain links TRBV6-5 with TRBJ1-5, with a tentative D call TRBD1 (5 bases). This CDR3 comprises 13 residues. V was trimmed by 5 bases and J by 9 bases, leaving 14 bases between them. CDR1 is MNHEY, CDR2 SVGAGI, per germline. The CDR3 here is CASSGTERGPQHF. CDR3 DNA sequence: TGTGCCAGCAGTGGGACTGAAAGGGGGCCCCAGCATTTT.

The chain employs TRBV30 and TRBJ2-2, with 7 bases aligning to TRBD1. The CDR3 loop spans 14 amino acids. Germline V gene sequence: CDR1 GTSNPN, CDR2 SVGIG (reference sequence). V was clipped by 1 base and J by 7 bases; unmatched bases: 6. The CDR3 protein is CAWSGTGLFGELFF. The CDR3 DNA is TGTGCCTGGAGTGGGACAGGTTTATTCGGGGAGCTGTTTTTT.

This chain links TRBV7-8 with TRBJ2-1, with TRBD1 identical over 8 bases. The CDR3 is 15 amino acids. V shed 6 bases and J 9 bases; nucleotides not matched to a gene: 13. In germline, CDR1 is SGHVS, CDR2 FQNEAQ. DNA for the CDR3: TGTGCCAGCAGGAAAGACAGGGGTCTATCGGTTGAGCAGTTCTTC. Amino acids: CASRKDRGLSVEQFF.

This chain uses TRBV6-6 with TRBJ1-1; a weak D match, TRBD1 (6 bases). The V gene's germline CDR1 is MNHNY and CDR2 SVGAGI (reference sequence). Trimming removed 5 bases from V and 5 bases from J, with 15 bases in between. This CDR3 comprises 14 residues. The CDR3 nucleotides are TGTGCCAGCAGTCTCACTACAGGGTTGACTGAAGCTTTCTTT. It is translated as CASSLTTGLTEAFF.

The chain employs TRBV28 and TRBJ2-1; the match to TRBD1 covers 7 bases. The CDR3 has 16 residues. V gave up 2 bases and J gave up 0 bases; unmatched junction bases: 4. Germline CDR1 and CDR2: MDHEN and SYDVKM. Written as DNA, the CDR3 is TGTGCCAGCAGTTTAGCCCGGGACAGCTCCTACAATGAGCAGTTCTTC. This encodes CASSLARDSSYNEQFF. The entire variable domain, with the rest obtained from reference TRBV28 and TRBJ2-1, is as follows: DVKVTQSSRYLVKRTGEKVFLECVQDMDHENMFWYRQDPGLGLRLIYFSYDVKMKEKGDIPEGYSVSREKKERFSLILESASTNQTSMYLCASSLARDSSYNEQFFGPGTRLTVL.

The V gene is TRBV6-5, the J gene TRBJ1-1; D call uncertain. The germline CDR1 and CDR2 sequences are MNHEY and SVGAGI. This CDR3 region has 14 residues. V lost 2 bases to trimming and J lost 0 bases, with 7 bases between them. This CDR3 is CASSYSTLNTEAFF. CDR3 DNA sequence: TGTGCCAGCAGTTACAGCACTTTGAACACTGAAGCTTTCTTT.

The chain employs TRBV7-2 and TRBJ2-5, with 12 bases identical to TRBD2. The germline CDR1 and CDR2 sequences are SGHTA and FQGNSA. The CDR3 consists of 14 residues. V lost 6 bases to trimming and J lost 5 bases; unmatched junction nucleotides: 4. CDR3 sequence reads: CASSLAGGWETQYF. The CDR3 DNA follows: TGTGCCAGCAGTCTAGCGGGGGGGTGGGAGACCCAGTACTTC.

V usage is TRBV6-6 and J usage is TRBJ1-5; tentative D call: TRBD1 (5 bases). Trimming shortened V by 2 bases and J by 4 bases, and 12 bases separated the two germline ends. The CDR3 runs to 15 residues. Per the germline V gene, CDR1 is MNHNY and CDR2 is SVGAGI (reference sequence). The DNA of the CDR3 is TGTGCCAGCAGTTACCTGCCAGGGAAAAATCAGCCCCAGCATTTT. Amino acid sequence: CASSYLPGKNQPQHF.

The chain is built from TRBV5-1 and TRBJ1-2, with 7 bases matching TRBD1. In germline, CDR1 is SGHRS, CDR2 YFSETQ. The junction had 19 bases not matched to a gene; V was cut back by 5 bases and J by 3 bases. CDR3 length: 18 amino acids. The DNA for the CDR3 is TGCGCCAGCAGGCCCAGAAGAACAGGGGCCGTCCAGGACTATGGCTACACCTTC. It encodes CASRPRRTGAVQDYGYTF. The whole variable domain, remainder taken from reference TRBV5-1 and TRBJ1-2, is KAGVTQTPRYLIKTRGQQVTLSCSPISGHRSVSWYQQTPGQGLQFLFEYFSETQRNKGNFPGRFSGRQFSNSRSEMNVSTLELGDSALYLCASRPRRTGAVQDYGYTFGSGTRLTVV.

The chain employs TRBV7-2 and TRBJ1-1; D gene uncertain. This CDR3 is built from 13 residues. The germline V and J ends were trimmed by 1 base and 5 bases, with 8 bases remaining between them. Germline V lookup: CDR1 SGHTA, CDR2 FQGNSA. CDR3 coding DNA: TGTGCCAGCAGCTTAGGGGCGGGTACTGAAGCTTTCTTT. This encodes CASSLGAGTEAFF.

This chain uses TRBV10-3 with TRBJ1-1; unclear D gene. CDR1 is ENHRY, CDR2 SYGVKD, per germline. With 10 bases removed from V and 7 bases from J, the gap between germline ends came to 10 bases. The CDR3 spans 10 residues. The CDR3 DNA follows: TGTGCCAGCGGAGATTTTGAAGCTTTCTTT. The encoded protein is CASGDFEAFF.

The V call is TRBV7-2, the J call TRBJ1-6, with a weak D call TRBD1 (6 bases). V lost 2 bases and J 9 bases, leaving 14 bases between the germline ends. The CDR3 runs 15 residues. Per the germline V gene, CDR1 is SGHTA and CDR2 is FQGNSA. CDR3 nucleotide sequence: TGTGCCAGCAGCTTATTCAGGGGAGAGGGTTCACCCCTCCACTTT. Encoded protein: CASSLFRGEGSPLHF.

The CDR3 bases are TGTGCCAGTACCCCTAGGGTAGCGGGGGGTTACAATGAGCAGTTCTTC. Amino acids: CASTPRVAGGYNEQFF. The chain recombines TRBV19 with TRBJ2-1, with 10 bases matching TRBD2. The trim removed 7 bases at V and 4 bases at J, leaving 10 bases unmatched. CDR1 and CDR2 (germline): LNHDA, SQIVND (reference sequence). CDR3 length equals 16 residues.

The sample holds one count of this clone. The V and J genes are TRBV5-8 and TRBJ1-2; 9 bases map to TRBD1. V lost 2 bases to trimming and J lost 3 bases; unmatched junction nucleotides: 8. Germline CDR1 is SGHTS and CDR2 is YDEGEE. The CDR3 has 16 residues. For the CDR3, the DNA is TGTGCCAGCAGCTTCTACAGGACAGGGGATGACTATGGCTACACCTTC. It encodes CASSFYRTGDDYGYTF.

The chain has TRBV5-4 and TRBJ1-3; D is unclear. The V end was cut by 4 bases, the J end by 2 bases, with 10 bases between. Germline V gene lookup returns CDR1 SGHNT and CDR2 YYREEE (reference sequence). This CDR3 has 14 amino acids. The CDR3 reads CASSPAGAGNTIYF. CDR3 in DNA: TGTGCCAGCAGCCCGGCCGGGGCTGGAAACACCATATATTTT.

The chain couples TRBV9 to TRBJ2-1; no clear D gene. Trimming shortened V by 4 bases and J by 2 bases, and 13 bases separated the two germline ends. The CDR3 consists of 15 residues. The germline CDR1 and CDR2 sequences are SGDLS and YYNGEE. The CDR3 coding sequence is TGTGCCAGCAGCCCAACCAGACTCCCCTACAATGAGCAGTTCTTC. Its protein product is CASSPTRLPYNEQFF. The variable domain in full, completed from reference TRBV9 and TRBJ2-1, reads DSGVTQTPKHLITATGQRVTLRCSPRSGDLSVYWYQQSLDQGLQFLIQYYNGEERAKGNILERFSAQQFPDLHSELNLSSLELGDSALYFCASSPTRLPYNEQFFGPGTRLTVL.

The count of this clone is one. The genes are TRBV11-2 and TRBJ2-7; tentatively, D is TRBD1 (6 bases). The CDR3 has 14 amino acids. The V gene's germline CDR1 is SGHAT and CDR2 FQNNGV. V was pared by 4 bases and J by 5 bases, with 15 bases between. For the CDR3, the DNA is TGTGCCAGCAGCTGGGCACGGGCAGGGGACGAGCAGTACTTC. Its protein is CASSWARAGDEQYF.

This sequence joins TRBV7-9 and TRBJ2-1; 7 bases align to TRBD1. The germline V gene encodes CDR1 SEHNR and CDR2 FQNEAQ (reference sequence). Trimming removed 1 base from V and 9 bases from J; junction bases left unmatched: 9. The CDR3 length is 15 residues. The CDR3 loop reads CASSLEGARGTEQFF. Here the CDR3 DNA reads TGTGCCAGCAGCTTAGAGGGGGCAAGAGGTACTGAGCAGTTCTTC.

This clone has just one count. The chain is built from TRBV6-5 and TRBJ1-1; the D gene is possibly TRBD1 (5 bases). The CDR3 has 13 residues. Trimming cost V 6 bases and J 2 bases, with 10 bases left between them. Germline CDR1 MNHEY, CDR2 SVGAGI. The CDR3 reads CASRRRGNTEAFF. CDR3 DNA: TGTGCCAGCAGAAGGAGGGGAAACACTGAAGCTTTCTTT.

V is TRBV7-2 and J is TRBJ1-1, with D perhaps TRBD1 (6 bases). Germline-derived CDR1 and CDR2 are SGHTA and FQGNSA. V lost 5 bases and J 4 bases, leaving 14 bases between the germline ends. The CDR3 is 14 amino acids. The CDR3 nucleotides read TGTGCCAGCAGCACCGACAGGAGGCCCACTGAAGCTTTCTTT. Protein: CASSTDRRPTEAFF.

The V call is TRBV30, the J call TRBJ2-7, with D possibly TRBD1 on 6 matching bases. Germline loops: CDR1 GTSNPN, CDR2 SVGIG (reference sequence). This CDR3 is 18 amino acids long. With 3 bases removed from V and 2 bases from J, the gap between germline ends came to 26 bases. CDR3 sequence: CAWSGLKSRGQNAYEQYF. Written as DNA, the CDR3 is TGTGCCTGGAGCGGCCTTAAGTCCCGCGGACAGAACGCCTACGAGCAGTACTTC.

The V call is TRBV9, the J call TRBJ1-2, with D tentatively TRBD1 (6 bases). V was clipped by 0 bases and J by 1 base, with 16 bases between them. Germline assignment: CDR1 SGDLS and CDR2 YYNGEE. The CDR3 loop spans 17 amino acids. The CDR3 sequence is CASSVGGGGGRNYGYTF. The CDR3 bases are TGTGCCAGCAGCGTAGGAGGGGGTGGAGGCCGTAACTATGGCTACACCTTC.

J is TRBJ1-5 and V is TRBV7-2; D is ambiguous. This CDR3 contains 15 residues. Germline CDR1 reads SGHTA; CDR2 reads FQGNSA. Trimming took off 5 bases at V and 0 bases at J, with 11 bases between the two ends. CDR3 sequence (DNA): TGTGCCAGCAGCCCTGGTACATATAGCAATCAGCCCCAGCATTTT. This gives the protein CASSPGTYSNQPQHF.

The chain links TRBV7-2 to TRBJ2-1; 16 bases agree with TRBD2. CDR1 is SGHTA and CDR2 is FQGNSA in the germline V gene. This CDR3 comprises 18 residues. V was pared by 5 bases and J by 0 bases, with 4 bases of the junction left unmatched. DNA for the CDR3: TGTGCCAGCAGCCCGGGACTAGCGGGGGGGTTCTCCTACAATGAGCAGTTCTTC. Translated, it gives CASSPGLAGGFSYNEQFF.

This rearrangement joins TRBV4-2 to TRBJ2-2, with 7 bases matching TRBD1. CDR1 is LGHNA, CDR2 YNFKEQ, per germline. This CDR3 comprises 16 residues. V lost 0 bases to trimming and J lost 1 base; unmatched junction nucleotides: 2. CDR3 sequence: CASSQEYRGNTGELFF. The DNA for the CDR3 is TGTGCCAGCAGCCAAGAGTACAGGGGGAACACCGGGGAGCTGTTTTTT.